This T cell receptor (beta chain) was documented in a study of T cells in narcolepsy. Whole-study context: Patients with NT1 or NT2 and healthy control donors were enrolled.

Findings and limits, study-wide: In some patient and control memory CD4+ samples, autoreactive clones were absent. Reportedly, autoreactive clonotypes were serially detected in patients' blood but not controls'. Same-patient CSF and blood CD4+ T cell clonotypes included HCRT-specific and TRIB2-specific autoreactive ones.

Concerning this clone: Its antigen is as yet unknown.

V dropped 6 bases and J dropped 0; count of bases not matched to a gene: 3. Germline V gives CDR1 MNHNY, CDR2 SVGAGI (reference sequence). The CDR3 runs to 14 residues. TCRdb's table, derived via immunoSEQ multiplex PCR, lists solely in-frame clones and lacks some. The table has 20,000 to 25,000 clones, around four fifths seen once. The receptor comes from a human donor with narcolepsy. Sequencing used CD45RA- memory CD4+ T cells from PBMCs. The genes are TRBV6-6 and TRBJ2-5, with 8 bases that match TRBD2. CDR3 sequence reads: CASSRSGNQETQYF. The CDR3 coding sequence is TGTGCCAGCAGCCGTAGCGGGAACCAAGAGACCCAGTACTTC.